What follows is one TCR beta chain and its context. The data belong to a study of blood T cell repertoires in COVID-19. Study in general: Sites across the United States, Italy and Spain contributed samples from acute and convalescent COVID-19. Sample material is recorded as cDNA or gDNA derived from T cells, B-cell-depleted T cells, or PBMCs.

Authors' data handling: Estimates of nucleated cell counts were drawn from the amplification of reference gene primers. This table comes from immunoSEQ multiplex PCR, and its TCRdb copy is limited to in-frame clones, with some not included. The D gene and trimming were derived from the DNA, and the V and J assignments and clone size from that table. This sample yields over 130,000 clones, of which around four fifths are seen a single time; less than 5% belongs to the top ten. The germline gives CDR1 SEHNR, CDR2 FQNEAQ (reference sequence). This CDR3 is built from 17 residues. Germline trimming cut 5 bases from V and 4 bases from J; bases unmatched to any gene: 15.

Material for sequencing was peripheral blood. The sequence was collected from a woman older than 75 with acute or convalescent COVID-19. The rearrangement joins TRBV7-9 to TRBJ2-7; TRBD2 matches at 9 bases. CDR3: CASSPALVAGVFYEQYF. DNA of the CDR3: TGTGCCAGCAGCCCAGCGTTGGTAGCGGGAGTCTTTTACGAGCAGTACTTC. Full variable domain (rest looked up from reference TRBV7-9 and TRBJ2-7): DTGVSQNPRHKITKRGQNVTFRCDPISEHNRLYWYRQTLGQGPEFLTYFQNEAQLEKSRLLSDRFSAERPKGSFSTLEIQRTEQGDSAMYLCASSPALVAGVFYEQYFGPGTRLTVT.